This T cell receptor (beta chain) was recovered during a study of technical replicates of blood from several donors. Clones were read by immunoSEQ multiplex PCR, and TCRdb kept only the in-frame ones, dropping some. The sample has fewer than 12,000 clones; about 94% are singletons. V was pared by 5 bases and J by 3 bases, with 6 bases of the junction left unmatched. Germline V gene lookup returns CDR1 MNHEY and CDR2 SMNVEV (reference sequence). The CDR3 extends over 15 amino acids. Sequencing was performed on PBMCs. This chain links TRBV27 with TRBJ2-7, with 11 bases that match TRBD1. This sequence originates from a human donor in good health. The CDR3 reads CASSDRDRGVYEQYF. The CDR3 coding sequence is TGTGCCAGCAGTGACCGGGACAGGGGGGTCTACGAGCAGTACTTC.